Following are 5 T cell receptor beta chains from one sample sequenced in a study of tumor and adjacent non-tumor tissue in lung cancer. No cell sorting was done before RNA was extracted from the tissue. The library came from three nested PCR rounds adapted from ARM-PCR protocols. Each CDR3 protein is one row after TCRdb ran MiXCR on the multiplex PCR reads. This sample yields tens of thousands of distinct CDR3 sequences, of which about three fifths are seen a single time; 20% belongs to the top ten. The sample taken for sequencing was lung tumor tissue. All receptors come from a man aged 50 to 60 with non-small cell lung cancer.

This chain joins TRBV6-1 and TRBJ2-7, with D possibly matching TRBD1 (6 bases). The V gene's germline CDR1 is MNHNS and CDR2 SASEGT. V lost 9 bases and J 2 bases, leaving 14 bases between the germline ends. The CDR3 contains 13 residues. The CDR3 region has the DNA TGTGCCAGTAATCCACAGGGACCCTACGAGCAGTACTTC. Protein: CASNPQGPYEQYF.

A word on this clonotype: A single base separates this from a much larger clone, so it may be a read error. This chain joins TRBV7-2 and TRBJ1-1, with TRBD1 identical over 7 bases. Germline CDR1 reads SGHTA; CDR2 reads FQGNSA. V was clipped by 5 bases and J by 4 bases; unmatched bases: 13. The CDR3 length is 16 residues. For the CDR3, the DNA is TGTGCCAGCAGCCGAATCGGAGGGGGCCGTAGCACTGAAGCTTTCTTT. It translates to CASSRIGGGRSTEAFF. The full variable domain, completed using reference TRBV7-2 and TRBJ1-1, is GAGVSQSPSNKVTEKGKDVELRCDPISGHTALYWYRQSLGQGLEFLIYFQGNSAPDKSGLPSDRFSAERTGGSVSTLTIQRTQQEDSAVYLCASSRIGGGRSTEAFFGQGTRLTVV.

As to this clonotype: The junction does not match germline at one end; this may be a read error. The genes are TRBV11-2 and TRBJ1-6; no clear D. CDR1 SGHAT and CDR2 FQNNGV come from the germline V gene. The CDR3 is 16 amino acids. The CDR3 loop reads CTSSFSRHNYNSLLHF. The CDR3 region has the DNA TGTACCAGCAGCTTCTCGAGACACAACTATAATTCACTCCTCCACTTT. The complete variable domain, with remaining parts taken from reference TRBV11-2 and TRBJ1-6, reads EAGVAQSPRYKIIEKRQSVAFWCNPISGHATLYWYQQILGQGPKLLIQFQNNGVVDDSQLPKDRFSAERLKGVDSTLKIQPAKLEDSAVYLCTSSFSRHNYNSLLHFGNGTRLTVT.

About this clonotype: The CDR3 end shows no conserved phenylalanine or tryptophan, and so a read error is likely. This rearrangement joins TRBV5-4 to TRBJ1-6; TRBD1 agrees at 7 bases. The CDR3 has 15 amino acids. Trimming removed 4 bases from V and 10 bases from J; junction bases left unmatched: 11. Germline CDR1 and CDR2: SGHNT and YYREEE (reference sequence). Here the CDR3 reads CASSTQSQGESPLHL. Written as DNA, the CDR3 is TGTGCCAGCAGCACGCAGAGTCAGGGGGAGTCACCCCTCCACTTA.

Worth noting for this clonotype: One base away lies a much larger clone, so this may be a sequencing read error. CDR3 nucleotide sequence: TGTGCCAGCAGCTTCGGCGGCACAGATACGCAGCATTTT. Amino acid sequence: CASSFGGTDTQHF. The chain couples TRBV11-2 to TRBJ2-3; no clear D. Near its end, the DNA agrees better with TRBJ1-5, so the J call may be wrong. Per the germline V gene, CDR1 is SGHAT and CDR2 is FQNNGV. This CDR3 is 13 amino acids long.